The clone carrying this T cell receptor (beta chain) was counted at least ten times. Its antigen is not identified. The CDR3 consists of 16 residues. Germline V CDR1 and CDR2: SEHNR, FQNEAQ (reference sequence). Trimming removed 2 bases at V and 0 bases at J, with 12 bases between. TCR cDNA received a 3' ligated oligonucleotide that carried a UMI. Input was about 1 to 1,100 ng of DNase-treated total RNA without cell sorting. Four PCR rounds used nested alpha and beta constant region primers plus the SP2 primer. Alpha and beta constant region primers primed reverse transcription for blood and skin samples. TCRdb itself ran the 5' RACE reads through MiXCR, one entry per CDR3 protein. The top ten clones hold about 0.8% of a sample with 45,000 to 55,000 distinct CDR3 sequences, approximately 4.5% of them seen once. These data come from a study of naive and memory T cell subsets. Overall study results and limits: TCR transcript changes with activation or differentiation may affect this RNA method.

This sequence joins TRBV7-9 and TRBJ2-3; the D gene could be TRBD1 or TRBD2 (5 bases each). This sequence was found in a female donor in good health. CDR3 sequence (DNA): TGTGCCAGCAGCTTAACAACGGGACCCAGCACAGATACGCAGTATTTT. Residues: CASSLTTGPSTDTQYF.